Listed here is a single T cell receptor beta chain. This specimen comes from a study of Ad26.COV2.S vaccination and SARS-CoV-2 variants. TCRdb's table, derived via immunoSEQ multiplex PCR, lists solely in-frame clones and lacks some. The sample lists around 380,000 clones, 80% to 90% occurring once. Treatment reported: around 19 received Ad26.COV2.S at low or high dose, single or two shots; 5 received placebo; per-sample allocation not given. Vaccine and placebo recipients were sampled on day 63 after the first injection. This sample comprised peripheral blood, obtained in a trial of Ad26.COV2.S vaccine versus placebo. The clonotype originates from a person between 18 and 59 years old who received the Ad26.COV2.S COVID-19 vaccine or a placebo.

The CDR3 is CASGVVHDKGGYTF. The CDR3 region has the DNA TGTGCCAGCGGGGTGGTCCATGACAAAGGGGGCTACACCTTC. The chain uses TRBV27 and TRBJ1-2; no reliable D call. Looked up from germline, CDR1 is MNHEY and CDR2 is SMNVEV (reference sequence). The CDR3 spans 14 residues. The V end was cut by 8 bases, the J end by 8 bases, with 21 bases between.